This TCR beta chain derives from a study of CD8 T cell repertoires and HIV-1 epitope variants. Whole-study context: T cells were stimulated with Twenty-five Gag and Nef peptides separately. Enriched T cells were co-cultured with equal autologous T cell-negative cells.

Germline V lookup: CDR1 LGHNA, CDR2 YSLEER. With 0 bases clipped from V and 5 bases from J, the junction kept 4 bases outside the gene matches. The CDR3 totals 16 residues. TCRdb keeps only in-frame clones here, not all; method: immunoSEQ multiplex PCR. The sample records roughly 4,600 clones, approximately 70% being singletons. This clone was picked up a small number of times. Its antigen is not known. This rearrangement joins TRBV4-3 to TRBJ1-4; 9 bases agree with TRBD1. This sequence was found in a male donor with HIV. Sequencing used cultured CD8+ T cells derived from PBMCs. The CDR3, as DNA: TGCGCCAGCAGCCAAGAAGAAGGGACAGGGAATGAAAAACTGTTTTTT. It translates to CASSQEEGTGNEKLFF.